Listed below are T cell receptor beta chains from one sample, sequenced in a study of cytotoxic CD8 clonotypes in ibrutinib-treated CLL. Clones were read by immunoSEQ multiplex PCR, and TCRdb kept only the in-frame ones, dropping some. The table shows over 70,000 clones, with about 86% occurring only once. The sample was PBMCs, taken before ibrutinib treatment. These receptor sequences come from a human donor with chronic lymphocytic leukemia. Both conserved end residues are part of each CDR3. D genes are given only for firm matches. Size is stated for part of the rows, as once, few or many counts, or as a class when the clone is expanded.

clone_size: -
v_call: TRBV19
d_call: -
j_call: TRBJ2-7
cdr3_aa: CASSMPGNPYEQYF
cdr3_nt: TGTGCCAGTAGTATGCCGGGTAACCCCTACGAGCAGTACTTC

clone_size: -
v_call: TRBV9
d_call: -
j_call: TRBJ2-5
cdr3_aa: CASSAGSNFQETQYF
cdr3_nt: TGTGCCAGCAGCGCAGGTAGCAACTTCCAAGAGACCCAGTACTTC

clone_size: -
v_call: TRBV29-1
d_call: -
j_call: TRBJ1-2
cdr3_aa: CSVAQGYGYTF
cdr3_nt: TGCAGCGTTGCACAGGGATATGGCTACACCTTC

clone_size: -
v_call: TRBV5-4
d_call: -
j_call: TRBJ2-1
cdr3_aa: CASSLASFPSSYNEQFF
cdr3_nt: TGTGCCAGCAGCTTGGCCTCTTTCCCGAGCTCCTACAATGAGCAGTTCTTC

clone_size: -
v_call: TRBV19
d_call: -
j_call: TRBJ2-7
cdr3_aa: CASERSGTYEQYF
cdr3_nt: TGTGCCAGCGAGAGAAGTGGAACCTACGAGCAGTACTTC

clone_size: -
v_call: TRBV6-1
d_call: -
j_call: TRBJ1-1
cdr3_aa: CASSGTGANTEAFF
cdr3_nt: TGTGCCAGCAGTGGTACCGGGGCGAACACTGAAGCTTTCTTT

clone_size: many
v_call: TRBV6-1
d_call: -
j_call: TRBJ2-7
cdr3_aa: CAVITPTYEQYF
cdr3_nt: TGTGCCGTTATCACGCCCACCTACGAGCAGTACTTC

clone_size: -
v_call: TRBV14
d_call: -
j_call: TRBJ2-1
cdr3_aa: CASSPQGSQFF
cdr3_nt: TGTGCCAGCAGCCCCCAAGGGTCACAGTTCTTC

clone_size: -
v_call: TRBV27
d_call: -
j_call: TRBJ2-7
cdr3_aa: CASSDHHEQYF
cdr3_nt: TGTGCCAGCAGTGACCACCACGAGCAGTACTTC

clone_size: -
v_call: TRBV9
d_call: -
j_call: TRBJ2-7
cdr3_aa: CASSVGPQGGGSYEQYF
cdr3_nt: TGTGCCAGCAGCGTAGGCCCCCAGGGGGGAGGGTCCTACGAGCAGTACTTC

clone_size: -
v_call: TRBV11-2
d_call: TRBD1
j_call: TRBJ2-7
cdr3_aa: CASSAWGQIYEQYF
cdr3_nt: TGTGCCAGCAGCGCTTGGGGACAGATTTACGAGCAGTACTTC

clone_size: -
v_call: TRBV4-3
d_call: -
j_call: TRBJ1-1
cdr3_aa: CASSQDWVGGETEAFF
cdr3_nt: TGCGCCAGCAGCCAAGATTGGGTAGGGGGGGAGACTGAAGCTTTCTTT

clone_size: few
v_call: TRBV5-5
d_call: -
j_call: TRBJ1-1
cdr3_aa: CASSLLTKVPTEAFF
cdr3_nt: TGTGCCAGCAGCTTGCTTACAAAGGTCCCCACTGAAGCTTTCTTT

clone_size: -
v_call: TRBV11-3
d_call: -
j_call: TRBJ2-1
cdr3_aa: CASSFIQYNEQFF
cdr3_nt: TGTGCCAGCAGCTTTATCCAGTACAATGAGCAGTTCTTC

clone_size: -
v_call: TRBV5-3
d_call: -
j_call: TRBJ1-1
cdr3_aa: CARSPRGWGFF
cdr3_nt: TGTGCCAGAAGCCCGAGGGGCTGGGGTTTCTTT

clone_size: -
v_call: TRBV20-1
d_call: -
j_call: TRBJ2-7
cdr3_aa: CSASRDLEQYF
cdr3_nt: TGCAGTGCTAGCAGGGACCTCGAGCAGTACTTC

clone_size: -
v_call: TRBV6-5
d_call: TRBD1
j_call: TRBJ1-2
cdr3_aa: CASSHPVQGAYGYTF
cdr3_nt: TGTGCCAGCAGTCACCCAGTTCAGGGGGCTTATGGCTACACCTTC

clone_size: -
v_call: TRBV7-7
d_call: -
j_call: TRBJ1-1
cdr3_aa: CASSPLKGAEAFF
cdr3_nt: TGTGCTAGCAGCCCCTTGAAGGGGGCTGAAGCTTTCTTT

clone_size: -
v_call: TRBV6-5
d_call: -
j_call: TRBJ2-7
cdr3_aa: CASSYSRWVHEQYF
cdr3_nt: TGTGCCAGCAGTTACTCTCGGTGGGTCCACGAGCAGTACTTC

clone_size: -
v_call: TRBV30
d_call: TRBD1
j_call: TRBJ1-1
cdr3_aa: CAWSVRLDRGRDEAFF
cdr3_nt: TGTGCCTGGAGTGTACGACTGGACAGGGGGCGGGATGAAGCTTTCTTT

clone_size: -
v_call: TRBV6-5
d_call: -
j_call: TRBJ2-1
cdr3_aa: CASSLSGDEQFF
cdr3_nt: TGTGCCAGCAGTTTATCGGGAGATGAGCAGTTCTTC

clone_size: -
v_call: TRBV7-8
d_call: -
j_call: TRBJ2-1
cdr3_aa: CASSPISEQFF
cdr3_nt: TGTGCCAGCAGCCCCATCTCTGAGCAGTTCTTC

clone_size: once
v_call: TRBV2
d_call: -
j_call: TRBJ2-7
cdr3_aa: CASSEQGPYEQYF
cdr3_nt: TGTGCCAGCAGTGAGCAGGGCCCCTACGAGCAGTACTTC

clone_size: -
v_call: TRBV19
d_call: TRBD1
j_call: TRBJ2-7
cdr3_aa: CASGAGTGALEQYF
cdr3_nt: TGTGCCAGTGGGGCCGGGACAGGGGCTCTCGAGCAGTACTTC

clone_size: -
v_call: TRBV29-1
d_call: TRBD1
j_call: TRBJ1-2
cdr3_aa: CSDRTGPVRYGYTF
cdr3_nt: TGCAGCGATCGGACAGGGCCCGTTCGGTACGGCTACACCTTC

clone_size: -
v_call: TRBV10-3
d_call: -
j_call: TRBJ1-2
cdr3_aa: CAISNQQGSYGYTF
cdr3_nt: TGTGCCATCAGTAACCAACAGGGCTCCTATGGCTACACCTTC

clone_size: many
v_call: TRBV20-1
d_call: -
j_call: TRBJ1-2
cdr3_aa: CSARSVGDTF
cdr3_nt: TGCAGTGCTAGGTCGGTGGGTGACACCTTC

clone_size: once
v_call: TRBV30
d_call: TRBD2
j_call: TRBJ2-1
cdr3_aa: CAWSKASGGLSSYNEQFF
cdr3_nt: TGTGCCTGGAGCAAGGCTAGCGGGGGTCTAAGCTCCTACAATGAGCAGTTCTTC

clone_size: -
v_call: TRBV19
d_call: -
j_call: TRBJ2-2
cdr3_aa: CASMTAVNTGELFF
cdr3_nt: TGTGCCAGTATGACAGCTGTTAACACCGGGGAGCTGTTTTTT

clone_size: -
v_call: TRBV21-1
d_call: -
j_call: TRBJ2-1
cdr3_aa: CASSPGTALMSGHFNEQFF
cdr3_nt: TGTGCCAGCAGCCCCGGGACCGCCTTAATGTCGGGGCACTTCAATGAGCAGTTCTTC

clone_size: -
v_call: TRBV6-1
d_call: -
j_call: TRBJ1-1
cdr3_aa: CASSQDPLRRGMNTEAFF
cdr3_nt: TGTGCCAGCAGTCAAGACCCGCTCCGTAGGGGAATGAACACTGAAGCTTTCTTT